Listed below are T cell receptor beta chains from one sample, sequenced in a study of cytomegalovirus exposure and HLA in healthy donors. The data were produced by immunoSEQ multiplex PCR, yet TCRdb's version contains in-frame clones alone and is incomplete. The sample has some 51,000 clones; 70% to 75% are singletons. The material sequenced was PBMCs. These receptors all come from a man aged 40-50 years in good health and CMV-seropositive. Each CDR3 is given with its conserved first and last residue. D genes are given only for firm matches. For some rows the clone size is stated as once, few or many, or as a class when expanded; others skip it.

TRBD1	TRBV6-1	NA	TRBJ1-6	TGTGCCAGCATCTCCGGGACAGCTAATTCACCCCTCCACTTT	CASISGTANSPLHF
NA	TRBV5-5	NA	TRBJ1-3	TGTGCCAGCAGCTTTCGGGGGATTACCTCTGGAAACACCATATATTTT	CASSFRGITSGNTIYF
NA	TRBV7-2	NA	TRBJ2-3	TGTGCCAGCAGCTTAGCAGCCGGGAGCGCAGATACGCAGTATTTT	CASSLAAGSADTQYF
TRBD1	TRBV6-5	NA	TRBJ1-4	TGTGCCAGCAGTTATCGCGGGACAGGGACTAATGAAAAACTGTTTTTT	CASSYRGTGTNEKLFF
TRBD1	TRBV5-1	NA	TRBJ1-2	TGCGCCAGCAGCTTGGTAGGGACAGACTATGGCTACACCTTC	CASSLVGTDYGYTF
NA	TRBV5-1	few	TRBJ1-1	TGCGCCAGCAGGGAAACGGGGGGAGCCACTGAAGCTTTCTTT	CASRETGGATEAFF
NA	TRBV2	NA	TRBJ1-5	TGTGCCAGCAAGGCAGGAGGGAGCAATCAGCCCCAGCATTTT	CASKAGGSNQPQHF
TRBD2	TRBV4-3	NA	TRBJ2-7	TGCGCCAGCAGACCAAGACTAGCGGGTCTCCCCTACGAGCAGTACTTC	CASRPRLAGLPYEQYF
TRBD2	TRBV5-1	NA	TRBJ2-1	TGCGCCAGCAGCTTGGCCAGGGTTGGCGGGGGGGCTTATGATGAGCAGTTCTTC	CASSLARVGGGAYDEQFF
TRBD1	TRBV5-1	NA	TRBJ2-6	TGCGCCAGCAGCCTGGTGGGGACAGGATTTGCAATGGGGTCTGGGGCCAACGTCCTGACTTTC	CASSLVGTGFAMGSGANVLTF
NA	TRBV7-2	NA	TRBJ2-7	TGTGCCAGCAGCCGCGGTCGCTACGAGCAGTACTTC	CASSRGRYEQYF
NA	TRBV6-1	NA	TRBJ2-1	TGTGCCAGCACTGTGCACCCGAGCCCCTACAATGAGCAGTTCTTC	CASTVHPSPYNEQFF
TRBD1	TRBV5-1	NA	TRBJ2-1	TGCGCCAGCAGCCGCCGGGGACAGGGGGCGGTGGATGAGCAGTTCTTC	CASSRRGQGAVDEQFF
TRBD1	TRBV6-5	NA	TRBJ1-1	TGTGCAGCACAGGGGGAGATGAACACTGAAGCTTTCTTT	CAAQGEMNTEAFF
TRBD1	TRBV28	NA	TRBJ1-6	TGTGCCAGCACCTCCCCCTCCGGGACAGGAGCTAGTTCACCCCTCCACTTT	CASTSPSGTGASSPLHF
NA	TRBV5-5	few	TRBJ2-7	TGTGCCAGCAGTCTTACAGGGACCTACGAGCAGTACTTC	CASSLTGTYEQYF
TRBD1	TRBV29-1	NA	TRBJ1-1	TGCAGCGTTGAAGATAGGAGGGACAGTGAAGCTTTCTTT	CSVEDRRDSEAFF
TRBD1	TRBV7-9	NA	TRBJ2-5	TGTGCCAGCAGCGAGACAGGGACGGAGACCCAGTACTTC	CASSETGTETQYF
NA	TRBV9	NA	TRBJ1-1	TGTGCCAGCAGCGTAAACAGCATGAACACTGAAGCTTTCTTT	CASSVNSMNTEAFF
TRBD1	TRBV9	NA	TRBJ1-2	TGTGCCAGCAGCACGGGACAGATCTATGGCTACACCTTC	CASSTGQIYGYTF
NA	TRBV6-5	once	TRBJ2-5	TGTGCCAGCAGACCTTCAGGAAGCGGAGAGACCCAGTACTTC	CASRPSGSGETQYF
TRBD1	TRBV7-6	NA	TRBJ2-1	TGTGCCAGCAGCTTATTCAGGACAGGGGTCAATGAGCAGTTCTTC	CASSLFRTGVNEQFF
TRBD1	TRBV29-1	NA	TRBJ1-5	TGCAGCGTTGATTTTACTCGGGACAGGGAAAGCAATCAGCCCCAGCATTTT	CSVDFTRDRESNQPQHF
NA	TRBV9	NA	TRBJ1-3	TGTGCCAGCAGCGTAGGTAACCGGGGTGGAAACACCATATATTTT	CASSVGNRGGNTIYF
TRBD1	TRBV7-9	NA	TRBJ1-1	TGTGCCAGCAGCCCGGGGGGGACAGGGAGCACTGAAGCTTTCTTT	CASSPGGTGSTEAFF
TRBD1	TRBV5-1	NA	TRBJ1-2	TGCGCCAGCAGCCGGGGACAGGGAGAGGGCTACACCTTC	CASSRGQGEGYTF
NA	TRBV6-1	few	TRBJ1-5	TGTGCCAGCAGTGAACGCGGTCTCTCACATAATCAGCCCCAGCATTTT	CASSERGLSHNQPQHF
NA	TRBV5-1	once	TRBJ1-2	TGCGCCAGCAGCACCGGGGGGGCGCGGCCGGGTGGCTACACCTTC	CASSTGGARPGGYTF
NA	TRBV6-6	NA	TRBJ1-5	TGTGCCAGCATAGGTGTGGGGCATCCTAGCAATCAGCCCCAGCATTTT	CASIGVGHPSNQPQHF
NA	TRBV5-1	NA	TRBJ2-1	TGCGCCAGCAGCTTGGCACAGTACAATGAGCAGTTCTTC	CASSLAQYNEQFF
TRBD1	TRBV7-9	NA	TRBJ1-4	TGTGCCAGCAGCCCAGGGGACAGGGATGAAAAACTGTTTTTT	CASSPGDRDEKLFF
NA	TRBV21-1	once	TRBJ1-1	TGTGCCAGCAGCAAAGGGCGGGGGTTGAACACTGAAGCTTTCTTT	CASSKGRGLNTEAFF
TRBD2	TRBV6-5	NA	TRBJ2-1	TGTGCCAGCGTTAGCGGGGGGAACAATGAGCAGTTCTTC	CASVSGGNNEQFF
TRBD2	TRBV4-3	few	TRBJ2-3	TGCGCCAGCAGCCAAGATTCGGGGGGGACAGATACGCAGTATTTT	CASSQDSGGTDTQYF
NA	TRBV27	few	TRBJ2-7	TGTGCCAGCTCCGACAGCCACTCCTACGAGCAGTACTTC	CASSDSHSYEQYF
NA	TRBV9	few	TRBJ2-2	TGTGCCAGCAGCTTGACAGGTGCCGGGGAGCTGTTTTTT	CASSLTGAGELFF
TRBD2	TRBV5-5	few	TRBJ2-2	TGTGCCAGCAGCTTGAGACTAGCTGGTACCGGGGAGCTGTTTTTT	CASSLRLAGTGELFF
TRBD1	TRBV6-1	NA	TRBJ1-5	TGTGCCACTCTCCTGATGACAGGGAATCAGCCCCAGCATTTT	CATLLMTGNQPQHF
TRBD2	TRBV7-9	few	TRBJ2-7	TGTGCCAGCACCACCGGGACTAGCGTCAACGAGCAGTACTTC	CASTTGTSVNEQYF
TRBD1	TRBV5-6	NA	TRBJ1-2	TGTGCCAGCAGCTTCCCCGGGACAGTTTATGGCTACACCTTC	CASSFPGTVYGYTF
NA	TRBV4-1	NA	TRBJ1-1	TGCGCCAGCAGCCAAGACCCAGGCCTGAACACTGAAGCTTTCTTT	CASSQDPGLNTEAFF
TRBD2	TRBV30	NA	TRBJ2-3	TGTGCCTGGAGGACACCGGGACTAGCGCGTACAGATACGCAGTATTTT	CAWRTPGLARTDTQYF
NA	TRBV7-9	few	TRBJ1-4	TGTGCCAGCAGCTCGGGACTTAATGAAAAACTGTTTTTT	CASSSGLNEKLFF
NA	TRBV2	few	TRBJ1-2	TGTGCCAGCAGGGACAGTTTAAACTATGGCTACACCTTC	CASRDSLNYGYTF
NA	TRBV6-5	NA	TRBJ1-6	TGTGCCAGCAGTTACTCGGGCAGGGGTAATTCACCCCTCCACTTT	CASSYSGRGNSPLHF
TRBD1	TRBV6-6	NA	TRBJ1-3	TGTGCCAGTTGGACAGGGACTGGAAACACCATATATTTT	CASWTGTGNTIYF
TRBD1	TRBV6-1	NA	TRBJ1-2	TGTGCCAGCAGTGAGACTAGGGGACAGGTTGGCTACACCTTC	CASSETRGQVGYTF
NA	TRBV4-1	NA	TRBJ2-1	TGCGCCAGCAGCCAAGGGTTGGCGGGCTCCTACAATGAGCAGTTCTTC	CASSQGLAGSYNEQFF
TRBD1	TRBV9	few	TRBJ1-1	TGTGCCAGCAGTACAGGGGCCCTGAACACTGAAGCTTTCTTT	CASSTGALNTEAFF
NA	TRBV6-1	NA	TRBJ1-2	TGTGCCAGCAGACGGGATTTCGGCTACACCTTC	CASRRDFGYTF
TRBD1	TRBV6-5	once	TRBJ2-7	TGTGCCAGCAGTTACTCGAGACAGGGGGGCTCCTACGAGCAGTACTTC	CASSYSRQGGSYEQYF
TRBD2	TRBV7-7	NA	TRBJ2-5	TGTGCTAGCAGCTTCGGGGGGGAAACTACCCAGTACTTC	CASSFGGETTQYF
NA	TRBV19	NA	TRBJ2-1	TGTGCCAGTAGTATAGTGCTAGTCAGTGAGCAGTTCTTC	CASSIVLVSEQFF
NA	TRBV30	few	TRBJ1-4	TGTGCCTGGAGTAGGGAACAGGAAAATGAAAAACTGTTTTTT	CAWSREQENEKLFF
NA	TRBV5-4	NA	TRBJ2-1	TGTGCCAGCAGCCCGAACCGGGATGAGCAGTTCTTC	CASSPNRDEQFF
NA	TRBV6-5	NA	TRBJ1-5	TGTGCCAGCAGTTACTCGACGGGGGGAAGTCAGCCCCAGCATTTT	CASSYSTGGSQPQHF
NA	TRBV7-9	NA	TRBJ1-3	TGTGCCAGCAGCTTAGGGTCAGACTCTGGAAACACCATATATTTT	CASSLGSDSGNTIYF
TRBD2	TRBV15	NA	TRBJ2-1	TGTGCCACCAGCAGAGACTGGAGGGGCGGGGGGTCCAATGAGCAGTTCTTC	CATSRDWRGGGSNEQFF